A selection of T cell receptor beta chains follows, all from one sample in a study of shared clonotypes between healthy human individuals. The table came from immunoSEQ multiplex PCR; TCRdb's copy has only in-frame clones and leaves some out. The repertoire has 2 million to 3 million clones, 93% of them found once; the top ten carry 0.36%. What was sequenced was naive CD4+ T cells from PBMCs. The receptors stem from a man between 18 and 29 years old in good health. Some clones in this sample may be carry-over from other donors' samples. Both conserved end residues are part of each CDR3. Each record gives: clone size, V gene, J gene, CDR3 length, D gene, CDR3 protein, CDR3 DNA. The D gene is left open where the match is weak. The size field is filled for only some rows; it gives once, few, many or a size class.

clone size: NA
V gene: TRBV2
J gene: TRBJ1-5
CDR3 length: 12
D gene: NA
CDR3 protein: CANGDSNQPQHF
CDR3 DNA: TGCGCCAATGGGGATAGCAATCAGCCCCAGCATTTT

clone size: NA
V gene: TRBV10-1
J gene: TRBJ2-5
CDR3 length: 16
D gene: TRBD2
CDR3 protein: CASSESLAGGRETQYF
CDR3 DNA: TGCGCCAGCAGTGAGTCTTTAGCGGGAGGACGAGAGACCCAGTACTTC

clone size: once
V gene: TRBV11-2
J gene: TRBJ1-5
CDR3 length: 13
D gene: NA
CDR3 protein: CASSADSDQPQHF
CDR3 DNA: TGTGCCAGCAGCGCCGACAGTGATCAGCCCCAGCATTTT

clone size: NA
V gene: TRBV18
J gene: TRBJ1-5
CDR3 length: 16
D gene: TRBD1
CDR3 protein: CASSPPRTGGSQPQHF
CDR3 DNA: TGTGCCAGCTCACCACCCCGGACAGGGGGCTCTCAGCCCCAGCATTTT

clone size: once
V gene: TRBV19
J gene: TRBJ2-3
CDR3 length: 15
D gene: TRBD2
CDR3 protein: CASKATSGLTDTQYF
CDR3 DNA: TGTGCCAGTAAGGCCACTAGCGGACTCACAGATACGCAGTATTTT

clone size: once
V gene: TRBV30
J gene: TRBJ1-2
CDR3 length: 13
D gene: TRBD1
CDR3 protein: CAWSADRGFGYTF
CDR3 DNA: TGTGCCTGGAGCGCCGACAGGGGGTTTGGCTACACCTTC

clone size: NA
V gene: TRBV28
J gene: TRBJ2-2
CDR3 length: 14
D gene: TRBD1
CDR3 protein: CASSVRQGTGELFF
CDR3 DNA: TGTGCCAGCAGCGTTAGACAGGGGACCGGGGAGCTGTTTTTT

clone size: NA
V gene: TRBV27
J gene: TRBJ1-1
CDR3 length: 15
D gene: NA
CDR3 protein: CASARDTLMNTEAFF
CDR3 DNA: TGTGCCAGTGCCAGGGACACCCTTATGAACACTGAAGCTTTCTTT

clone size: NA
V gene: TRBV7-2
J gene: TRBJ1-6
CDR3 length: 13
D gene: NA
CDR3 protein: CASSLLVGSPLHF
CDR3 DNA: TGTGCCAGCAGCTTATTGGTCGGTTCACCCCTCCACTTT

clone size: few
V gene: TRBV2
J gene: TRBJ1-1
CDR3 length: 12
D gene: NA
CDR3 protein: CASNGASTEAFF
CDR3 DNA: TGTGCCAGCAATGGGGCTAGCACTGAAGCTTTCTTT

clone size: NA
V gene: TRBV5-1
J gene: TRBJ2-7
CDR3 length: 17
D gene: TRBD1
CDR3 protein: CASSLRPSGTGEDEQYF
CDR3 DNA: TGCGCCAGCAGCTTGAGGCCAAGCGGGACAGGGGAGGACGAGCAGTACTTC

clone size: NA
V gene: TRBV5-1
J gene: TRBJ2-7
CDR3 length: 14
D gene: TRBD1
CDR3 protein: CASSLTGQTYEQYF
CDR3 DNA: TGCGCCAGCAGCTTGACGGGACAGACCTACGAGCAGTACTTC

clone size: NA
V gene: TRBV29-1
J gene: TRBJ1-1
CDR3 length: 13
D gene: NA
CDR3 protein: CSVLNSVNTEAFF
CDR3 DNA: TGCAGCGTTCTGAACAGCGTGAACACTGAAGCTTTCTTT

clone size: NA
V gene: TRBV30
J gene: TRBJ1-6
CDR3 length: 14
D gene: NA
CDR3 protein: CAWLQRDAAGALHF
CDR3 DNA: TGTGCCTGGTTGCAACGGGACGCCGCTGGGGCCCTCCACTTT

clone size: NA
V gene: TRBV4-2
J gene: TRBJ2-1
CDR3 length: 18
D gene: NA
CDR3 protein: CASSPFNSGGDTYNEQFF
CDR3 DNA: TGTGCCAGCAGCCCGTTCAACTCAGGGGGGGACACCTACAATGAGCAGTTCTTC

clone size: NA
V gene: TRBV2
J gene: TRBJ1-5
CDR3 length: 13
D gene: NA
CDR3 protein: CASRQNSNQPQHF
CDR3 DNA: TGTGCCAGCAGGCAAAATAGCAATCAGCCCCAGCATTTT

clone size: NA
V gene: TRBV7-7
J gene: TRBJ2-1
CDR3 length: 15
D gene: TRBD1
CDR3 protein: CASSPGQGDYNEQFF
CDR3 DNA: TGTGCCAGCAGCCCCGGACAGGGGGATTACAATGAGCAGTTCTTC